The 25 T cell receptor beta chains below all came from one sample that was sequenced in a study of OX40 agonist ivuxolimab in advanced cancers. Measured with immunoSEQ multiplex PCR; TCRdb has only the in-frame clones, and not every one. The table includes 75,000 to 95,000 clones, roughly 86% detected once. Sequencing was performed on CD4+ or CD8+ T cells sorted from blood, taken in a trial of the OX40 agonist ivuxolimab. These receptors were collected from an adult with an advanced solid tumor such as melanoma, head and neck, liver or kidney cancer.

V gene TRBV27 combines with J gene TRBJ2-3; tentatively, D is TRBD1 (5 bases). This CDR3 has 16 amino acids. The germline V gene has CDR1 MNHEY and CDR2 SMNVEV (reference sequence). Trimming took 5 bases from V and 0 from J, leaving 15 bases between them. DNA for the CDR3: TGTGCCAGCAGTGCCCTCCTAGGGGTAAGCACAGATACGCAGTATTTT. Protein product: CASSALLGVSTDTQYF.

V is TRBV19 and J is TRBJ1-6; 7 bases line up with TRBD1. The length of the CDR3 is 15 residues. Germline lookup yields CDR1 LNHDA and CDR2 SQIVND (reference sequence). Germline trimming cut 4 bases from V and 7 bases from J; bases unmatched to any gene: 7. The CDR3 here is CASSSYRGDNSPLHF. The CDR3 bases are TGTGCCAGTAGTAGCTACAGGGGAGACAATTCACCCCTCCACTTT. The variable domain in full, with the rest retrieved from reference TRBV19 and TRBJ1-6, is DGGITQSPKYLFRKEGQNVTLSCEQNLNHDAMYWYRQDPGQGLRLIYYSQIVNDFQKGDIAEGYSVSREKKESFPLTVTSAQKNPTAFYLCASSSYRGDNSPLHFGNGTRLTVT.

The chain recombines TRBV15 with TRBJ2-2, with D perhaps matching TRBD1 or TRBD2 (6 bases each). Germline V gene data show CDR1 as LNHNV and CDR2 as YYDKDF (reference sequence). The CDR3 extends over 17 amino acids. V lost 0 bases and J lost 7, with 18 bases in between. Written as DNA, the CDR3 is TGTGCCACCAGCAGAGATCGGGGGCAAAGGGGTGGCGGGGAGCTGTTTTTT. It yields the protein CATSRDRGQRGGGELFF.

The chain has TRBV6-6 and TRBJ1-1; no firm D call. Per the germline V gene, CDR1 is MNHNY and CDR2 is SVGAGI (reference sequence). Trimming removed 5 bases from V and 3 bases from J, with 16 bases in between. The CDR3 spans 15 residues. The CDR3 spells CASSASELLDTEAFF. CDR3 sequence (DNA): TGTGCCAGCAGTGCCTCGGAGTTATTGGACACTGAAGCTTTCTTT.

The J gene is TRBJ1-2, the V gene TRBV11-2, with D tentatively TRBD1 (6 bases). V lost 4 bases to trimming and J lost 7 bases, with 13 bases between them. This CDR3 has 13 amino acids. The germline V gene encodes CDR1 SGHAT and CDR2 FQNNGV. CDR3 bases: TGTGCCAGCAGCTCACAGGGTGACGCTGGCTACACCTTC. This codes for CASSSQGDAGYTF.

The V gene is TRBV5-1, the J gene TRBJ1-1, with unresolved D. Germline CDR1 is SGHRS and CDR2 is YFSETQ. This CDR3 spans 14 amino acids. V lost 3 bases and J 6 bases, leaving 15 bases between the germline ends. CDR3 sequence reads: CASSSTRDTAEAFF. The CDR3 DNA follows: TGCGCCAGCAGCTCGACACGAGATACCGCTGAAGCTTTCTTT.

The table lists this clone with a count of one. This sequence joins TRBV6-5 and TRBJ2-7; 7 bases are a match to TRBD1. The V gene end was trimmed by 8 bases and the J gene end by 7 bases; junction bases not matched to a gene: 11. Per germline, CDR1 MNHEY and CDR2 SVGAGI. The CDR3 has 13 amino acids. This chain's CDR3 is CASGRDSSGEQYV. CDR3 nucleotides: TGTGCCAGCGGCCGGGACAGTTCAGGAGAGCAGTACGTC.

The chain couples TRBV5-4 to TRBJ1-4, with D tentatively TRBD1 (5 bases). Deletions cut 4 bases from V and 7 bases from J, with 17 bases between. Germline CDR1 reads SGHNT; CDR2 reads YYREEE (reference sequence). CDR3 length: 15 amino acids. CDR3 region: CASSQSGNGGEKLFF. The CDR3 DNA sequence: TGTGCCAGCAGCCAATCAGGGAACGGGGGTGAAAAACTGTTTTTT.

As concerns this clone: An end of the junction does not agree with germline; a read error may underlie this. This rearrangement joins TRBV2 to TRBJ1-4; the match to TRBD1 covers 9 bases. Looked up from germline, CDR1 is SNHLY and CDR2 is FYNNEI. The CDR3 loop spans 15 amino acids. For the CDR3, the DNA is TGTGCCAGCCGTGAGGACAGGGGAACTAATGAAAAACTGTTTTTT. It is translated as CASREDRGTNEKLFF.

V and J are TRBV7-2 and TRBJ2-3, with unresolved D. From germline, CDR1 is SGHTA and CDR2 FQGNSA. CDR3 length: 14 residues. V shed 1 base and J shed 3 bases, with 8 bases lying between them. DNA of the CDR3: TGTGCCAGCAGCTTAGTGTCACTTACAGATACGCAGTATTTT. Translation gives CASSLVSLTDTQYF.

CDR3 coding DNA: TGTGCCAGCAGCTTGGTGGGGGATTACAATGAGCAGTTCTTC. It yields the protein CASSLVGDYNEQFF. The chain is built from TRBV5-6 and TRBJ2-1, with D perhaps TRBD1 or TRBD2 (5 bases each). Germline lookup yields CDR1 SGHDT and CDR2 YYEEEE. The CDR3 has 14 residues. V dropped 0 bases and J dropped 4 bases, with 8 bases sitting between them.

The sample holds a few counts of this clone. The chain combines TRBV21-1 with TRBJ2-1; the table's D call TRBD1 went unverified against the DNA. TRBV21-1 corresponds to a pseudogene. This CDR3 comprises 9 residues. The CDR3 DNA reads as TGTGCCAGCCTCCGGTCAGGGTTCTTC. Amino acid sequence: CASLRSGFF.

The rearrangement joins TRBV7-2 to TRBJ2-5, with unresolved D. The V gene lost 4 bases and the J gene lost 3 bases, with 9 bases spanning the gap. The CDR3 has 13 residues. Looked up from germline, CDR1 is SGHTA and CDR2 is FQGNSA. CDR3 sequence reads: CASSSYVEETQYF. The CDR3, as DNA: TGTGCCAGCAGCTCGTACGTGGAAGAGACCCAGTACTTC.

This sequence joins TRBV6-1 and TRBJ1-2, with 7 positions matching TRBD1. The CDR3 extends over 15 amino acids. Trimming cost V 6 bases and J 2 bases; bases outside gene matches: 9. CDR1 is MNHNS and CDR2 is SASEGT in the germline V gene. CDR3 sequence: CASSLDTGQNYGYTF. In DNA form, the CDR3 reads TGTGCCAGCAGCCTAGATACGGGACAGAACTATGGCTACACCTTC.

J is TRBJ1-1 and V is TRBV28; tentative D call: TRBD1 (5 bases). With 4 bases removed from V and 11 bases from J, the gap between germline ends came to 11 bases. Germline V gene lookup returns CDR1 MDHEN and CDR2 SYDVKM. The CDR3 length is 11 residues. Here the CDR3 reads CASSSRDPAFF. The CDR3 DNA follows: TGTGCCAGCAGTTCGCGGGACCCGGCTTTCTTT.

The J gene is TRBJ2-1, the V gene TRBV7-2; 8 nucleotides align to TRBD1. Germline loops: CDR1 SGHTA, CDR2 FQGNSA. This CDR3 comprises 12 residues. The J segment lost 7 bases and the V segment lost 5 bases, leaving 1 base of the junction unmatched. The CDR3 nucleotides read TGTGCCAGCAGCAACAGGGGGAATGAGCAGTTCTTC. Translated, it gives CASSNRGNEQFF.

This chain uses TRBV5-4 with TRBJ2-3; tentative D call: TRBD2 (5 bases). CDR3 length: 13 amino acids. CDR1 and CDR2 (germline): SGHNT, YYREEE (reference sequence). The V gene lost 4 bases and the J gene lost 5 bases, with 11 bases spanning the gap. The chain's CDR3 is CASSPREGDTQYF. The CDR3 DNA follows: TGTGCCAGCAGCCCCCGAGAGGGAGATACGCAGTATTTT.

The V and J genes are TRBV5-1 and TRBJ2-5; a weak D match, TRBD2 (7 bases). Trimming left V 2 bases short and J 1 base short, with 12 bases between. Germline CDR1 reads SGHRS; CDR2 reads YFSETQ. The CDR3 is made up of 15 amino acids. In nucleotides, the CDR3 is TGCGCCAGCAGCTTTAGGGGGGGTAGCCAAGAGACCCAGTACTTC. Its protein product is CASSFRGGSQETQYF.

CDR3 region: CASSEAGDQSYGYTF. CDR3 nucleotides: TGTGCCAGCAGTGAAGCGGGGGACCAGTCCTATGGCTACACCTTC. The J gene is TRBJ1-2, the V gene TRBV6-1; D is perhaps TRBD1 (5 bases). CDR3 length equals 15 residues. Germline loops: CDR1 MNHNS, CDR2 SASEGT. V was clipped by 0 bases and J by 4 bases, with 12 bases between them.

The gene calls are TRBV19 and TRBJ1-3, with unresolved D. V was shortened by 0 bases and J by 2 bases, with 11 bases between the two germline ends. Germline V gives CDR1 LNHDA, CDR2 SQIVND (reference sequence). The CDR3 runs 16 residues. DNA of the CDR3: TGTGCCAGTAGTATAGAACGCCAGACTGCTGGAAACACCATATATTTT. Amino acids: CASSIERQTAGNTIYF.

The chain joins TRBV6-5 to TRBJ2-3, with D hard to call. This CDR3 comprises 12 residues. In germline, CDR1 is MNHEY, CDR2 SVGAGI. With 5 bases removed from V and 10 bases from J, the gap between germline ends came to 13 bases. The CDR3 here is CASSNYRVPQYF. For the CDR3, the DNA is TGTGCCAGCAGTAATTACCGGGTTCCGCAGTATTTT.

V and J are TRBV9 and TRBJ2-2, with D maybe TRBD1 (5 bases). The CDR3 contains 14 residues. Trimming removed 3 bases at V and 6 bases at J, with 12 bases between. Germline assignment: CDR1 SGDLS and CDR2 YYNGEE. The CDR3 loop is CASSAQVEAGELFF. The CDR3, as DNA: TGTGCCAGCAGCGCACAGGTTGAGGCCGGGGAGCTGTTTTTT.

This rearrangement joins TRBV6-1 to TRBJ1-5; D uncertain. The CDR3 is 14 residues long. From germline, CDR1 is MNHNS and CDR2 SASEGT. Trimming left V 2 bases short and J 2 bases short, with 7 bases between. The CDR3 nucleotides are TGTGCCAGCAGTGAATCGCACGGCAATCAGCCCCAGCATTTT. Residues: CASSESHGNQPQHF.

The chain joins TRBV11-3 to TRBJ2-1; 11 nucleotides align to TRBD2. V gave up 2 bases and J gave up 7 bases; unmatched junction bases: 4. Germline V lookup: CDR1 SGHNT, CDR2 YENEEA. CDR3 length: 15 amino acids. The DNA for the CDR3 is TGTGCCAGCAGCTTAACTAGCGGGGGCGGGAATGAGCAGTTCTTC. It translates to CASSLTSGGGNEQFF.

The genes are TRBV4-1 and TRBJ2-3; 9 bases agree with TRBD2. J gave up 0 bases and V 0 bases, and 7 bases lay outside the gene matches. Germline CDR1 MGHRA, CDR2 YSYEKL. The CDR3 is made up of 18 amino acids. CDR3 nucleotide sequence: TGCGCCAGCAGCCAAGATAGCGGGAGAACGACTAGCACAGATACGCAGTATTTT. Its protein is CASSQDSGRTTSTDTQYF.